This T cell receptor (beta chain) was sequenced in a study of T cells in Graves' hyperthyroidism and ophthalmopathy. For the study at large: Peripheral blood was obtained at initial diagnosis, preceding any treatment.

V was cut by 3 bases and J by 5 bases, with 17 bases left in between. The CDR3 runs 15 residues. CDR1 is SQVTM, CDR2 ANQGSEA, per germline. This clonotype was observed many times. Amplification of TCR beta CDR3 regions used RNA as the template. First-round RT-PCR of the TCR CDR3 relied on the HTBI primer set. TCRdb reprocessed the multiplex PCR reads via MiXCR and lists one record per CDR3 protein. The table has about 160,000 distinct CDR3 sequences, over 7.5% seen once; the top ten hold around 20%. The blood sample predates any ophthalmopathy symptoms, coming from first hyperthyroidism diagnosis. Fresh peripheral blood, roughly 9.8 ml of it, supplied the PBMCs.

The rearrangement links TRBV29-1 to TRBJ2-1; D possibly corresponds to TRBD1 (6 bases). Sequencing input: blood. The sequence was obtained from a woman aged 18-29 years with Graves' hyperthyroidism that later progressed to Graves' ophthalmopathy. CDR3 nucleotide sequence: TGCAGCGTTGATCCCTTCTCCTCAGGGGACAATGAGCAGTTCTTC. Translation gives CSVDPFSSGDNEQFF.